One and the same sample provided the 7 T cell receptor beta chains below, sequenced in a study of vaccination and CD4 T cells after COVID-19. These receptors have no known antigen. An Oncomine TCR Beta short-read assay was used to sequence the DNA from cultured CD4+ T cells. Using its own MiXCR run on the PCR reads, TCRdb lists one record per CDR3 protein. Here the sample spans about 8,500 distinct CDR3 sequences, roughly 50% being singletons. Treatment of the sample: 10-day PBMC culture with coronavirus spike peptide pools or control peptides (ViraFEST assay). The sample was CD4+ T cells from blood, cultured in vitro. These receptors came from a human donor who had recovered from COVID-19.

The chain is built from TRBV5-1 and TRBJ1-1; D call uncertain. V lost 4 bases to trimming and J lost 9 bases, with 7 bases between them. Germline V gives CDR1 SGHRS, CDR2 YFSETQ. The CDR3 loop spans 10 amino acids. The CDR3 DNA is TGCGCCAGCAGCGGCGACCAAGCTTTCTTT. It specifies CASSGDQAFF.

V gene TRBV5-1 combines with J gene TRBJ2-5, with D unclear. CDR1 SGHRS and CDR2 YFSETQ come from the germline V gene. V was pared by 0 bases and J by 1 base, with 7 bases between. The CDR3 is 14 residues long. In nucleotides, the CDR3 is TGCGCCAGCAGCTTGGCAGGATTCCAAGAGACCCAGTACTTC. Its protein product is CASSLAGFQETQYF.

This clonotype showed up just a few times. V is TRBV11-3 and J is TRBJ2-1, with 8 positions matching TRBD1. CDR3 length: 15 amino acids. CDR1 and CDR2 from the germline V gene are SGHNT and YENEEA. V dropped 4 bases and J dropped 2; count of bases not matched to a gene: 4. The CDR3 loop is CASSSGQGAYNEQFF. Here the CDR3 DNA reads TGTGCCAGCAGCTCCGGACAGGGTGCCTACAATGAGCAGTTCTTC.

In DNA form, the CDR3 reads TGTGCCAGTAGGGGCAAAGGGTGGACCGCCGGCACAGATACGCAGTATTTT. Translated: CASRGKGWTAGTDTQYF. This chain links TRBV19 with TRBJ2-3; D unresolved. Germline CDR1 LNHDA, CDR2 SQIVND (reference sequence). Trimming stripped 6 bases from V and 1 base from J, with 20 bases between. This CDR3 spans 17 amino acids.

The CDR3 here is CASSVGGMNTEAFF. CDR3 DNA sequence: TGTGCCAGCAGTGTCGGTGGCATGAACACTGAAGCTTTCTTT. This chain joins TRBV2 and TRBJ1-1; D ambiguous. CDR3 length equals 14 residues. Germline CDR1 reads SNHLY; CDR2 reads FYNNEI. Between the trimmed V and J ends, which lost 4 bases and 0 bases, there was a span of 9 bases.

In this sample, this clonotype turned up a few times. The CDR3 DNA sequence: TGTGCCAGCAGCCAAGATATCAGAAGGGGCTATAATTCACCCCTCCACTTT. The encoded protein is CASSQDIRRGYNSPLHF. The rearrangement uses TRBV14 and TRBJ1-6, with D possibly TRBD1 on 5 matching bases. The V and J ends lost 0 bases and 3 bases respectively, with 12 bases between them. The CDR3 loop spans 17 amino acids. Germline V gives CDR1 SGHDN, CDR2 FVKESK.

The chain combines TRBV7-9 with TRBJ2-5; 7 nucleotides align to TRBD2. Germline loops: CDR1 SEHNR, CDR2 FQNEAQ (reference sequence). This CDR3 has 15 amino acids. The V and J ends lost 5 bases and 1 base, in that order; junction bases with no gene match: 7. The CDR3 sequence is CASSKRLAAQETQYF. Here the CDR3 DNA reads TGTGCCAGCAGCAAAAGACTAGCTGCCCAAGAGACCCAGTACTTC.